A single TCR beta chain is shown here with its context. This sample was taken from a study of blood T cell repertoires in COVID-19. As for the study in general: The study drew acute and convalescent COVID-19 samples from the United States, Italy and Spain. In each case, the material was cDNA or gDNA derived from T cells, B-cell-depleted T cells, or PBMCs.

Per germline, CDR1 SGHDN and CDR2 FVKESK. CDR3 size: 15 residues. Trimming removed 2 bases at V and 2 bases at J, with 13 bases between. Participants had their cohort set by participant-reported clinical history. The recovered donors of Cohort 3 showed two negative PCRs, clearance, or symptom resolution. Assay: immunoSEQ multiplex PCR; the TCRdb copy retains only in-frame clones and omits some. The sample holds fewer than 400,000 clones, about 89% seen once. The chain links TRBV14 to TRBJ2-7; a possible D gene is TRBD2 (5 bases). This clonotype was sampled from a man between 60 and 75 years old who had recovered from COVID-19. The specimen sequenced was PBMCs or T cells enriched from blood (not recorded which). CDR3 nucleotides: TGTGCCAGCAGCCAAATGACGGGGATTGCCTACGAGCAGTACTTC. Translated, it gives CASSQMTGIAYEQYF.